In its sample, the clone carrying this TCR beta chain was seen a few times. Its antigen remains unidentified. The data are from a study of type 1 regulatory T cells. Findings and caveats of the study: Compared with non-type 1 regulatory T cells, type 1 regulatory T cells showed a more restricted TCR repertoire.

Each CDR3 protein is one row after TCRdb ran MiXCR on the reads. The repertoire holds fewer than 80,000 distinct CDR3 sequences, with around 21% as singletons. Germline CDR1 reads SGHRS; CDR2 reads YFSETQ. J was trimmed by 7 bases and V by 2 bases; bases with no gene match: 7. The CDR3 consists of 16 residues. Source material: cultured type 1 regulatory T (Tr1) cells, either the whole culture or a sorted fraction (not recorded which). The sequence was obtained from a human donor in good health. The V call is TRBV5-1, the J call TRBJ2-1, with 12 bases that match TRBD2. CDR3 residues: CASSLSLAGGSNEQFF. Here the CDR3 DNA reads TGCGCCAGCAGCTTATCACTAGCGGGAGGTTCGAATGAGCAGTTCTTC.